The 30 T cell receptor beta chains listed next were all sequenced from one sample in a study of blood T cell repertoires in COVID-19. The protocol was immunoSEQ multiplex PCR, while the TCRdb copy is restricted to in-frame clones and leaves out a portion. The sample yields 85,000 to 100,000 clones, around 80% seen once. The sequencing sample was made of peripheral blood. These receptors came from a man aged 50 to 59 who had recovered from COVID-19.

This rearrangement joins TRBV7-9 to TRBJ1-5; no clear D. Germline CDR1 SEHNR, CDR2 FQNEAQ (reference sequence). Trimming shortened V by 2 bases and J by 5 bases, and 4 bases separated the two germline ends. The CDR3 totals 12 residues. The CDR3 nucleotides read TGTGCCAGCAGCTTACCTGATCAGCCCCAGCATTTT. Its translation is CASSLPDQPQHF.

This sequence joins TRBV2 and TRBJ2-7; D perhaps matches TRBD1 (5 bases). Germline values: CDR1 SNHLY, CDR2 FYNNEI. This CDR3 spans 12 amino acids. Trimming removed 6 bases at V and 4 bases at J, with 10 bases between. The chain's CDR3 is CASRVQGYEQYF. The CDR3 DNA follows: TGTGCCAGCAGGGTCCAGGGATACGAGCAGTACTTC.

The chain combines TRBV3-1 (or the pseudogene TRBV3-2) with TRBJ2-5, with D perhaps TRBD2 (5 bases). Germline V gives CDR1 LGHDT, CDR2 YNNKEL (reference sequence). The CDR3 has 12 amino acids. The CDR3 coding sequence is TGTGCTGCGTCCGGGGAAGTAGAGACCCAGTACTTC. Translating gives CAASGEVETQYF.

This clone was detected only once. This rearrangement joins TRBV5-1 to TRBJ2-3, with D possibly TRBD1 on 6 matching bases. Germline values: CDR1 SGHRS, CDR2 YFSETQ. The V and J ends lost 8 bases and 1 base respectively, with 11 bases between them. This CDR3 is 13 amino acids long. CDR3 sequence reads: CASSRQGTDTQYF. In DNA form, the CDR3 reads TGCGCCAGTAGTCGACAGGGCACAGATACGCAGTATTTT.

V gene TRBV7-9 combines with J gene TRBJ2-1, with 12 bases lining up with TRBD2. Germline V gives CDR1 SEHNR, CDR2 FQNEAQ (reference sequence). This CDR3 region has 16 residues. J lost 9 bases, V lost 0 bases, and 6 bases had no gene match. CDR3 DNA sequence: TGTGCCAGCAGCTTAGCGGGCCTAGCGGGAGGGGGTGAGCAGTTCTTC. As protein: CASSLAGLAGGGEQFF.

This chain uses TRBV3-1 (or the pseudogene TRBV3-2) with TRBJ1-6; 7 bases agree with TRBD1. The CDR3 length is 15 residues. Germline lookup yields CDR1 LGHDT and CDR2 YNNKEL (reference sequence). Trimming at V came to 5 bases and at J to 5 bases, leaving 6 bases not matched to a gene. CDR3 DNA: TGTGCCAGCAGCACTGCCGGGACAGATAATTCACCCCTCCACTTT. This translates into CASSTAGTDNSPLHF.

This chain links TRBV24-1 with TRBJ1-2; 8 bases line up with TRBD1. Germline V gene data show CDR1 as KGHDR and CDR2 as SFDVKD. This CDR3 has 13 amino acids. The V and J ends lost 3 bases and 8 bases, in that order; junction bases with no gene match: 4. This CDR3 reads CATSDTGGIGYTF. For the CDR3, the DNA is TGTGCCACCAGTGATACAGGGGGAATAGGCTACACCTTC.

The chain couples TRBV19 to TRBJ2-7, with 15 bases fitting TRBD2. J gave up 7 bases and V 4 bases, and 5 bases lay outside the gene matches. Germline V lookup: CDR1 LNHDA, CDR2 SQIVND (reference sequence). CDR3 size: 15 residues. The DNA of the CDR3 is TGTGCCAGTAGTAATGATGGACTAGCGGGAGGGGAGCAGTACTTC. Amino acid sequence: CASSNDGLAGGEQYF.

The chain joins TRBV5-6 to TRBJ1-2; no reliable D call. Germline loops: CDR1 SGHDT, CDR2 YYEEEE. Trimming took 0 bases from V and 8 from J, leaving 11 bases between them. CDR3 size: 13 residues. CDR3: CASSLGQRPGYTF. CDR3 DNA sequence: TGTGCCAGCAGCTTGGGGCAGCGTCCGGGCTACACCTTC.

The genes are TRBV18 and TRBJ2-1; 8 bases align to TRBD2. The CDR3 length is 17 residues. With 3 bases clipped from V and 10 bases from J, the junction kept 17 bases outside the gene matches. Germline-derived CDR1 and CDR2 are KGHSH and LQKENI. The CDR3 here is CASSPRQSSGNPSEQFF. Here the CDR3 DNA reads TGTGCCAGCTCACCTAGGCAGAGTAGCGGGAACCCGTCGGAGCAGTTCTTC.

The chain links TRBV18 to TRBJ2-7; TRBD2 matches 10 bases. V was clipped by 3 bases and J by 6 bases; unmatched bases: 8. The length of the CDR3 is 15 residues. Germline V gene lookup returns CDR1 KGHSH and CDR2 LQKENI. The CDR3 DNA reads as TGTGCCAGCTCACCCCCTAGCGGGAGCGGTGGCGAGCAGTACTTC. It is translated as CASSPPSGSGGEQYF.

The genes are TRBV30 and TRBJ1-4; no clear D gene. Trimming took 0 bases from V and 6 from J, leaving 2 bases between them. The CDR3 extends over 11 amino acids. The germline CDR1 and CDR2 sequences are GTSNPN and SVGIG (reference sequence). The CDR3 sequence: CAWSVDEKLFF. As DNA, the CDR3 is TGTGCCTGGAGTGTCGATGAAAAACTGTTTTTT.

This sequence joins TRBV29-1 and TRBJ2-1; 8 bases agree with TRBD2. This CDR3 has 15 residues. V shed 7 bases and J 1 base; nucleotides not matched to a gene: 9. The V gene's germline CDR1 is SQVTM and CDR2 ANQGSEA. The CDR3 here is CSAGGLETSYNEQFF. The CDR3 DNA follows: TGCAGCGCTGGGGGACTAGAGACATCCTACAATGAGCAGTTCTTC.

J is TRBJ2-7 and V is TRBV5-5; possibly TRBD2 for D (6 bases). This CDR3 comprises 15 residues. V lost 3 bases and J lost 0, with 13 bases in between. Germline lookup yields CDR1 SGHKS and CDR2 YYEKEE (reference sequence). The DNA of the CDR3 is TGTGCCAGCAGCTCAGCCGGGACTCGCTCCTACGAGCAGTACTTC. Its translation: CASSSAGTRSYEQYF.

The J gene is TRBJ2-5, the V gene TRBV7-3; tentative D call: TRBD2 (6 bases). V lost 1 base to trimming and J lost 2 bases, with 11 bases between them. The germline gives CDR1 SGHTA, CDR2 FQGTGA. This CDR3 comprises 15 residues. In nucleotides, the CDR3 is TGTGCCAGCAGCTTAATGGGGACTGCTCAAGAGACCCAGTACTTC. This gives the protein CASSLMGTAQETQYF. The full variable domain, its missing parts supplied by reference TRBV7-3 and TRBJ2-5, is GAGVSQTPSNKVTEKGKYVELRCDPISGHTALYWYRQSLGQGPEFLIYFQGTGAADDSGLPNDRFFAVRPEGSVSTLKIQRTERGDSAVYLCASSLMGTAQETQYFGPGTRLLVL.

V usage is TRBV11-1 and J usage is TRBJ2-1; weak D call: TRBD1 (5 bases). V was shortened by 2 bases and J by 0 bases, with 11 bases between the two germline ends. Germline CDR1 and CDR2: SGHAT and FQDESV (reference sequence). The CDR3 extends over 16 amino acids. The CDR3 here is CASSLLRTTSYNEQFF. In DNA, the CDR3 is TGTGCCAGCAGCTTACTTAGGACAACCTCCTACAATGAGCAGTTCTTC.

This chain links TRBV3-1 (or the pseudogene TRBV3-2) with TRBJ1-3, with D maybe TRBD1 (5 bases). This CDR3 spans 15 amino acids. Germline V gene data show CDR1 as LGHDT and CDR2 as YNNKEL (reference sequence). V was pared by 0 bases and J by 6 bases, with 12 bases between. The CDR3 coding sequence is TGTGCCAGCAGCCAAGATGTCCAGGGACTAAACACCATATATTTT. It translates to CASSQDVQGLNTIYF.

The rearrangement joins TRBV5-4 to TRBJ2-2, with TRBD2 as a possible D gene (6 bases). V shed 0 bases and J shed 4 bases, with 7 bases lying between them. The CDR3 has 14 residues. Germline-derived CDR1 and CDR2 are SGHNT and YYREEE (reference sequence). The CDR3: CASSLAGSTGELFF. In DNA form, the CDR3 reads TGTGCCAGCAGCTTGGCCGGGAGCACCGGGGAGCTGTTTTTT.

V usage is TRBV19 and J usage is TRBJ2-1; D perhaps matches TRBD2 (6 bases). V was trimmed by 4 bases and J by 6 bases, leaving 16 bases between them. CDR3 length: 15 residues. Germline V gives CDR1 LNHDA, CDR2 SQIVND (reference sequence). CDR3 sequence reads: CASSRRREVGNEQFF. The DNA of the CDR3 is TGTGCCAGTAGTAGGAGGAGGGAGGTGGGCAATGAGCAGTTCTTC.

This clone was found a few times. The V call is TRBV18, the J call TRBJ2-7, with D perhaps TRBD2 (6 bases). The CDR3 spans 17 residues. Trimming removed 6 bases from V and 6 bases from J, with 27 bases in between. Germline CDR1 KGHSH, CDR2 LQKENI. This CDR3 is CASSLRRMRLDPSEQYF. The CDR3 DNA sequence: TGTGCCAGCTCCCTACGCAGGATGCGACTAGACCCATCCGAGCAGTACTTC.

The chain has TRBV9 and TRBJ1-1; a possible D gene is TRBD1 (5 bases). The CDR3 is made up of 17 amino acids. Deletions cut 6 bases from V and 3 bases from J, with 24 bases between. CDR1 and CDR2 from the germline V gene are SGDLS and YYNGEE. The CDR3 here is CASNPLGGFGGDTEAFF. As DNA, the CDR3 is TGTGCCAGCAACCCCCTGGGGGGGTTCGGTGGAGACACTGAAGCTTTCTTT.

The genes are TRBV29-1 and TRBJ1-4; unclear D gene. This CDR3 comprises 10 residues. The germline V and J ends were trimmed by 6 bases and 12 bases, with 11 bases remaining between them. Germline CDR1 is SQVTM and CDR2 is ANQGSEA. Written as DNA, the CDR3 is TGCAGCGTCTGGGAGGAGGAACTGTTTTTT. Its protein is CSVWEEELFF.

The CDR3 sequence is CSVEEAGTGSFPGNTIYF. The CDR3 DNA follows: TGCAGCGTTGAAGAGGCCGGGACAGGGAGTTTTCCTGGAAACACCATATATTTT. This sequence joins TRBV29-1 and TRBJ1-3; TRBD1 aligns across 9 bases. Germline values: CDR1 SQVTM, CDR2 ANQGSEA. Unmatched junction bases numbered 11, after V lost 0 bases and J lost 2 bases. This CDR3 region has 18 residues.

The chain combines TRBV30 with TRBJ2-7; D might be TRBD2 (5 bases). The V end lost 2 bases, the J end lost 2 bases, and 10 bases lay between the germline ends. Germline-derived CDR1 and CDR2 are GTSNPN and SVGIG (reference sequence). The CDR3 covers 13 residues. The CDR3 DNA follows: TGTGCCTGGAGTCCCGGGGTGACCTACGAGCAGTACTTC. It codes for CAWSPGVTYEQYF.

The gene calls are TRBV6-5 and TRBJ1-4; D not resolved. This CDR3 region has 13 residues. Per germline, CDR1 MNHEY and CDR2 SVGAGI. V was trimmed by 2 bases and J by 3 bases, leaving 4 bases between them. The CDR3 sequence: CASSYGPNEKLFF. The CDR3 DNA sequence: TGTGCCAGCAGTTACGGGCCTAATGAAAAACTGTTTTTT.

The V call is TRBV24-1, the J call TRBJ2-1; 7 nucleotides agree with TRBD1. J lost 3 bases, V lost 2 bases, and 12 bases had no gene match. The CDR3 is 18 amino acids. The germline V gene encodes CDR1 KGHDR and CDR2 SFDVKD. The CDR3 nucleotides read TGTGCCACCAGTGATTCTGACCCTAGACAGGGTCTCTACAATGAGCAGTTCTTC. Its protein is CATSDSDPRQGLYNEQFF.

The chain carries TRBV24-1 and TRBJ1-5; 9 bases line up with TRBD1. Trimming at V came to 10 bases and at J to 6 bases, leaving 3 bases not matched to a gene. Germline loops: CDR1 KGHDR, CDR2 SFDVKD. This CDR3 has 12 amino acids. In nucleotides, the CDR3 is TGTGCCACTGGACAGGGGACTCAGCCCCAGCATTTT. Amino acids: CATGQGTQPQHF.

The rearrangement uses TRBV29-1 and TRBJ1-2; the D is unclear. The CDR3 totals 11 residues. Germline V gives CDR1 SQVTM, CDR2 ANQGSEA. V was pared by 4 bases and J by 10 bases, with 13 bases between. The CDR3 nucleotides read TGCAGCGTTGGGCCTTTGGGAGACTACACCTTC. Translation gives CSVGPLGDYTF.

A single count supports this clone. The rearrangement links TRBV7-2 to TRBJ1-1; D gene ambiguous. V lost 3 bases, J lost 1 base, and 6 bases lay in between. The CDR3 has 13 residues. Germline CDR1 and CDR2: SGHTA and FQGNSA. CDR3 DNA sequence: TGTGCCAGCAGCTTTTCAGGGAACACTGAAGCTTTCTTT. This translates into CASSFSGNTEAFF.

The chain recombines TRBV18 with TRBJ1-1; 8 bases match TRBD1. The V gene end was trimmed by 5 bases and the J gene end by 4 bases; junction bases not matched to a gene: 9. CDR1 KGHSH and CDR2 LQKENI come from the germline V gene. This CDR3 has 15 amino acids. The CDR3 coding sequence is TGTGCCAGCTCATCGACAGGGGCGTTTGTCACTGAAGCTTTCTTT. Its protein product is CASSSTGAFVTEAFF.